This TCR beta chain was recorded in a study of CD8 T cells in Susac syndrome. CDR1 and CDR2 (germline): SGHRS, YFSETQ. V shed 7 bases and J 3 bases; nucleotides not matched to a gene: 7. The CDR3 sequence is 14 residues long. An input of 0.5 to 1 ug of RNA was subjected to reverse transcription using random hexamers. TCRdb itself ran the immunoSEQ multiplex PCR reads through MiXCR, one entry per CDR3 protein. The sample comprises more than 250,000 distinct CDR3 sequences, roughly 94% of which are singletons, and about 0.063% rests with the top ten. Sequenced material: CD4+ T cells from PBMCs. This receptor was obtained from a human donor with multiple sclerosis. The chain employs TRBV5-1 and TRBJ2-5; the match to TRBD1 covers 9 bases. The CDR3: CASRPRTGEETQYF. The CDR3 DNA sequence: TGCGCCAGCCGTCCCAGGACAGGGGAAGAGACCCAGTACTTC.